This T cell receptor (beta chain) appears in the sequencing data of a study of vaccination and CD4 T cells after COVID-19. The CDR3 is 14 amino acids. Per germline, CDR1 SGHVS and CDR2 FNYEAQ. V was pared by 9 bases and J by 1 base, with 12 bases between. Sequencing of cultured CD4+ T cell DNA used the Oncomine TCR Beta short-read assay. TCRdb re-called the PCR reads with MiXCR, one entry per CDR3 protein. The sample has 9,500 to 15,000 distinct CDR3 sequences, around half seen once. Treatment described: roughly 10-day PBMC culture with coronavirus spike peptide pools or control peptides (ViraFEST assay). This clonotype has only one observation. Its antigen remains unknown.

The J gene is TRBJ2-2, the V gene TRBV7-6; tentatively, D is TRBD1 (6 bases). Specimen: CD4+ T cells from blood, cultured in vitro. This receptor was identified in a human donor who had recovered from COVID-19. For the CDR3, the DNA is TGTGCCAGTCGGGACACGATGAACACCGGGGAGCTGTTTTTT. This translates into CASRDTMNTGELFF.